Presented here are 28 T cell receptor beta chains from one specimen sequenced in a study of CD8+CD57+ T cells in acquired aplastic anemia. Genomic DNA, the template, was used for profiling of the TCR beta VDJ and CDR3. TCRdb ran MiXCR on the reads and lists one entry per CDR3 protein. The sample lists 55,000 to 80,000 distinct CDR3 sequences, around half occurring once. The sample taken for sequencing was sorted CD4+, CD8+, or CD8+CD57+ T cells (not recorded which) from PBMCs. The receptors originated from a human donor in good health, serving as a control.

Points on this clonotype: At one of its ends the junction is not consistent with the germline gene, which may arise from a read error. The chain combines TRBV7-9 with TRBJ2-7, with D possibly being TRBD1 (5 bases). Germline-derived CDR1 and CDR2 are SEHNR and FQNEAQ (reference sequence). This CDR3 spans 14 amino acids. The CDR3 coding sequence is TGCGCCAGCAGCTTGGCCGATAGGGGCTACGAGCAGTACTTC. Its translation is CASSLADRGYEQYF.

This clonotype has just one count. The CDR3 spells CASSGPRTQYF. CDR3 bases: TGTGCCAGCAGTGGACCGAGGACCCAGTACTTC. This chain connects TRBV2 to TRBJ2-5; D not certain. Per germline, CDR1 SNHLY and CDR2 FYNNEI. Trimming pared 4 bases from V and 7 bases from J, leaving 7 bases between. This CDR3 spans 11 amino acids.

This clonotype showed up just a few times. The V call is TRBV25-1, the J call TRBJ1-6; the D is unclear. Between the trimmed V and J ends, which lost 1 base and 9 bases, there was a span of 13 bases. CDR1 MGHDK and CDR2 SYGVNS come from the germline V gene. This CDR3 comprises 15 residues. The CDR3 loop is CASSESPGSGSPLHF. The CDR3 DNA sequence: TGTGCCAGCAGTGAATCGCCGGGGTCCGGTTCACCCCTCCACTTT.

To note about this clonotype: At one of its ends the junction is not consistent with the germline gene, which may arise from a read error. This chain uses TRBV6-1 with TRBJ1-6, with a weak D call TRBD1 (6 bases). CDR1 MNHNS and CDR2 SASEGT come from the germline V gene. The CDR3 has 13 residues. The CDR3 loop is CASSGQESSPLRF. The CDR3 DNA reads TGTGCCAGCAGTGGACAGGAGAGTTCACCCCTCCGCTTT.

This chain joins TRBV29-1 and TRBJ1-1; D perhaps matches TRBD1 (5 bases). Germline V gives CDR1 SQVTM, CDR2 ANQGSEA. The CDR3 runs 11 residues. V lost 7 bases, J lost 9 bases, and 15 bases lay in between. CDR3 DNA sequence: TGCAGCGCTGACGTGCCAGGGAAAGCTTTCTTT. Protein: CSADVPGKAFF.

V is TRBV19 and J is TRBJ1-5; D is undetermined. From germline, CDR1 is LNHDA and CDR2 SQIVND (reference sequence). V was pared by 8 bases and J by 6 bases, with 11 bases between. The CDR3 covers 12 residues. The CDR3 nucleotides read TGTGCCAGTCGCCTTGGTGCTCAGCCCCAGCATTTT. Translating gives CASRLGAQPQHF.

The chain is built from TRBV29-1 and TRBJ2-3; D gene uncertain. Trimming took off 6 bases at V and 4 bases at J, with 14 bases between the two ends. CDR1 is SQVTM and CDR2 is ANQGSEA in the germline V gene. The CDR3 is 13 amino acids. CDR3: CSVIDDLADTQYF. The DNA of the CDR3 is TGCAGCGTCATCGATGACTTGGCAGATACGCAGTATTTT.

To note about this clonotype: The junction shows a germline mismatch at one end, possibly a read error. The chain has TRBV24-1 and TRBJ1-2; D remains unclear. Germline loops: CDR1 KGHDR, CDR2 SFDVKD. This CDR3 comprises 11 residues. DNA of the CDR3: TGTGCCAGCAGTGAAGCGCTTGGCTACACCTTC. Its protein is CASSEALGYTF.

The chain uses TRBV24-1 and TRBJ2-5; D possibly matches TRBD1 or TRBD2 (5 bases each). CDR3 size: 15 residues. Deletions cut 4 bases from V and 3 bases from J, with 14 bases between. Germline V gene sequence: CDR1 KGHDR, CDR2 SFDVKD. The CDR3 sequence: CATSEARDRKETQYF. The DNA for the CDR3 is TGTGCCACCAGTGAAGCCCGGGACCGGAAAGAGACCCAGTACTTC.

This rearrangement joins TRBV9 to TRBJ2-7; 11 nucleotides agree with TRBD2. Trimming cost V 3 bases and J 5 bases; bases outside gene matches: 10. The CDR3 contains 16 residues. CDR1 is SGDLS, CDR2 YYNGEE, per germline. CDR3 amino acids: CASSGHPGLAAHEQYF. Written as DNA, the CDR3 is TGTGCCAGCAGCGGACACCCGGGACTAGCGGCGCACGAGCAGTACTTC.

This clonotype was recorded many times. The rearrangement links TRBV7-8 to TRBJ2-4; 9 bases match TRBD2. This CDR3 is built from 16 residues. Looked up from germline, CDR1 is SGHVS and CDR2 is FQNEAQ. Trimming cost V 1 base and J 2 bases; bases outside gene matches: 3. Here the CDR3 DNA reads TGTGCCAGCAGCTTAGGGGCGGGAGGGCCCAAAAACATTCAGTACTTC. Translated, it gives CASSLGAGGPKNIQYF. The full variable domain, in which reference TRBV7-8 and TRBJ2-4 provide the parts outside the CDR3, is GAGVSQSPRYKVAKRGQDVALRCDPISGHVSLFWYQQALGQGPEFLTYFQNEAQLDKSGLPSDRFFAERPEGSVSTLKIQRTQQEDSAVYLCASSLGAGGPKNIQYFGAGTRLSVL.

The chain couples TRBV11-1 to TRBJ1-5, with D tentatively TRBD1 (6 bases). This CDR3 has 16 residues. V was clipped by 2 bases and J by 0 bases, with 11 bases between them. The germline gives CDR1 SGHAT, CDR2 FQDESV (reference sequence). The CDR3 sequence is CASSLRGQDSNQPQHF. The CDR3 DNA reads TGTGCCAGCAGCTTAAGGGGACAAGATAGCAATCAGCCCCAGCATTTT.

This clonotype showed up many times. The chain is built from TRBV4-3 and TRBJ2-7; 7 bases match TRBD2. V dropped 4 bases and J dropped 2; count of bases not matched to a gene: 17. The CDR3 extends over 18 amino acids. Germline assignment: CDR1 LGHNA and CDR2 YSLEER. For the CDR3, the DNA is TGCGCCAGCAGCCCCCGCCTGGGGAGGAGCGGGGAGCCCTACGAGCAGTACTTC. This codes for CASSPRLGRSGEPYEQYF.

The CDR3 DNA reads TGTGCCACCAGCAGGGTGGAGTTATGGGATCAGCCCCAGCATTTT. Its translation is CATSRVELWDQPQHF. The chain is built from TRBV15 and TRBJ1-5; D remains unclear. The CDR3 has 15 residues. Germline assignment: CDR1 LNHNV and CDR2 YYDKDF (reference sequence). V gave up 3 bases and J gave up 5 bases, with 14 bases separating them. Based on the CDR3 plus reference TRBV15 and TRBJ1-5, the full variable domain is DAMVIQNPRYQVTQFGKPVTLSCSQTLNHNVMYWYQQKSSQAPKLLFHYYDKDFNNEADTPDNFQSRRPNTSFCFLDIRSPGLGDTAMYLCATSRVELWDQPQHFGDGTRLSIL.

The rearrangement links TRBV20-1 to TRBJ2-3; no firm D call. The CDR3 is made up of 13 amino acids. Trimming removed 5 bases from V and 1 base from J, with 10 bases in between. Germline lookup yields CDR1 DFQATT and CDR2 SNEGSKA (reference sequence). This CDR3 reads CSARLAGTDTQYF. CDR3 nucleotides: TGCAGTGCTCGTTTGGCGGGCACAGATACGCAGTATTTT.

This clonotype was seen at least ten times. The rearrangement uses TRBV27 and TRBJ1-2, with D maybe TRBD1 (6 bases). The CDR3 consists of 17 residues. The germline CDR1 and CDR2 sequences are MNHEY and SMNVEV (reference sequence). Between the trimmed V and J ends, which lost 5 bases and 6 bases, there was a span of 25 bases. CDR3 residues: CASSPMDRQGRRNGYTF. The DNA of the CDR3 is TGTGCCAGCAGTCCAATGGACCGCCAGGGGCGCAGGAATGGCTACACCTTC.

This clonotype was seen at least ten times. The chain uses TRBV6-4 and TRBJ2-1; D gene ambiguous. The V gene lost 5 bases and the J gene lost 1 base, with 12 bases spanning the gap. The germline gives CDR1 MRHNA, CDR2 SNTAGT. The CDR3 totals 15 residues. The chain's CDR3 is CASSRSMGSYNEQFF. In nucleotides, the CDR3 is TGTGCCAGCAGTCGCTCGATGGGGTCCTACAATGAGCAGTTCTTC.

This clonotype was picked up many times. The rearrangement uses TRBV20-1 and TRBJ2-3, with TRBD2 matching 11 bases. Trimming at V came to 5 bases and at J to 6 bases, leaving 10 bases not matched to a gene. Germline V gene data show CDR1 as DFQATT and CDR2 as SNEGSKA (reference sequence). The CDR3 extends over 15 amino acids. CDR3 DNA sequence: TGCAGTGCTCATAAATTAGCGGGGGGGCCCGATACGCAGTATTTT. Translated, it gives CSAHKLAGGPDTQYF.

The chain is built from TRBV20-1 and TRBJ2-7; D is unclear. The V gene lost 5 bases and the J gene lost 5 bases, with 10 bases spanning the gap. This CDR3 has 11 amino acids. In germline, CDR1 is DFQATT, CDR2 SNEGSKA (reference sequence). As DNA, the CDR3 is TGCAGTGCTGGCGCCCAGGACGAGCAGTACTTC. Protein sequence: CSAGAQDEQYF.

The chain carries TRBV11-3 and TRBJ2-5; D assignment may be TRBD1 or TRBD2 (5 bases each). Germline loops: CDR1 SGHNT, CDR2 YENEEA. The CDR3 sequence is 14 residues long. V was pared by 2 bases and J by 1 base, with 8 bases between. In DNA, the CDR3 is TGTGCCAGCAGCTTAACCGGGGCCCAAGAGACCCAGTACTTC. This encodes CASSLTGAQETQYF. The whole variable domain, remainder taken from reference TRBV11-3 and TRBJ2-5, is EAGVVQSPRYKIIEKKQPVAFWCNPISGHNTLYWYLQNLGQGPELLIRYENEEAVDDSQLPKDRFSAERLKGVDSTLKIQPAELGDSAVYLCASSLTGAQETQYFGPGTRLLVL.

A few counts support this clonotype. The CDR3, as DNA: TGTGCCAGCACCGACAGGGGGCGCGGAGAGACCCAGTACTTC. Encoded protein: CASTDRGRGETQYF. The rearrangement joins TRBV25-1 to TRBJ2-5, with 10 bases identical to TRBD1. Germline V gene lookup returns CDR1 MGHDK and CDR2 SYGVNS. The J segment lost 4 bases and the V segment lost 7 bases, leaving 6 bases of the junction unmatched. CDR3 length: 14 amino acids.

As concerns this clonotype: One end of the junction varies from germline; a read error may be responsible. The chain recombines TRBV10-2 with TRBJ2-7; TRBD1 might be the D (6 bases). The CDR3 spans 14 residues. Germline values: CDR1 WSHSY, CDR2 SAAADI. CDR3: CASSVHDRTGEQYF. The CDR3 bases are TGTGCCAGCAGTGTACATGACAGGACCGGCGAGCAGTACTTC.

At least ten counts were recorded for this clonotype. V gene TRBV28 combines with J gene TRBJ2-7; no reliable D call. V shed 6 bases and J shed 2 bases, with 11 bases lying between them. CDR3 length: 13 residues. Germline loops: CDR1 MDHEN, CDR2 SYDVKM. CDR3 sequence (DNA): TGTGCCAGCAGACCGAGCGCGGCCTACGAGCAGTACTTC. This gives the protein CASRPSAAYEQYF.

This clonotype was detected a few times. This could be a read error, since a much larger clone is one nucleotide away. CDR3 in amino acids: CASDPPSGRAVPEQYF. The DNA for the CDR3 is TGTGCCAGCGACCCACCCTCCGGGAGGGCTGTTCCCGAGCAGTATTTT. The chain employs TRBV11-1 and TRBJ2-3; 8 bases agree with TRBD2. Germline CDR1 and CDR2: SGHAT and FQDESV (reference sequence). This CDR3 has 16 amino acids. The J segment lost 11 bases and the V segment lost 8 bases, leaving 21 bases of the junction unmatched.

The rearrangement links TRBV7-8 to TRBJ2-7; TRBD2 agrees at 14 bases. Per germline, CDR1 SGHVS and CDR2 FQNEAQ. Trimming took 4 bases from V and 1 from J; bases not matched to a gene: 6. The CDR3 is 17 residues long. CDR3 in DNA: TGTGCCAGCAGCTCACCGGGACTAGCGGGGGAATCCTACGAGCAGTACTTC. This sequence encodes CASSSPGLAGESYEQYF.

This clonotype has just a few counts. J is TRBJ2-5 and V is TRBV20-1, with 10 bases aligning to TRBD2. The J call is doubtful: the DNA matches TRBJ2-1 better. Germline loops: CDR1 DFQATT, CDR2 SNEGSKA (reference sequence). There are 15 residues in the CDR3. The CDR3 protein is CSARALAGEYNEQFF. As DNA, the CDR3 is TGCAGTGCCCGAGCCCTAGCGGGAGAGTACAATGAGCAGTTCTTC.

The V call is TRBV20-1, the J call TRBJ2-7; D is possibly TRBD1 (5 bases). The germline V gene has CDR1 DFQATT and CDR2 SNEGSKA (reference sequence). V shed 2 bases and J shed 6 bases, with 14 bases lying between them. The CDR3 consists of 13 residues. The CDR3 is CSARPLAGPEQYF. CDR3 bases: TGCAGTGCTAGACCCTTGGCAGGGCCCGAGCAGTACTTC.

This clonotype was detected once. The CDR3 nucleotides read TGTGCCATCAGTGGGGACACCCTCGGGGTTTCACCCCTCCACTTT. Its protein product is CAISGDTLGVSPLHF. The chain joins TRBV10-3 to TRBJ1-6; maybe TRBD1 (6 bases). V lost 4 bases and J 9 bases, leaving 16 bases between the germline ends. This CDR3 is 15 amino acids long. Germline V lookup: CDR1 ENHRY, CDR2 SYGVKD.